Listed below are T cell receptor beta chains from one sample, sequenced in a study of spatial heterogeneity in lung cancer. Using its own MiXCR run on the 5' RACE reads, TCRdb lists one record per CDR3 protein. The sample contains some 11,000 distinct CDR3 sequences, about 8% of which appear only once. The input for sequencing was lung tumor tissue, taken at surgery. These receptors were obtained from a female donor with early-stage non-small cell lung cancer. CDR3s include the opening cysteine and the closing phenylalanine or tryptophan. D genes are given only for firm matches. Size is stated for part of the rows, as once, few or many counts, or as a class when the clone is expanded.

14	many	-	TRBV6-6	TRBJ1-1	CATQLEGVGTEAFF	TGTGCCACCCAACTAGAGGGGGTTGGAACTGAAGCTTTCTTT
14	many	-	TRBV2	TRBJ1-2	CASRWRLGNYGYTF	TGTGCCAGCAGGTGGCGGTTAGGAAACTATGGCTACACCTTC
14	many	-	TRBV6-1	TRBJ1-2	CASSEWAQRGGYTF	TGTGCCAGCAGTGAATGGGCCCAGAGGGGTGGCTACACCTTC
14	many	TRBD1	TRBV6-6	TRBJ2-4	CASSYQGQADIQYF	TGTGCCAGCAGTTACCAGGGACAGGCGGACATTCAGTACTTC
13	many	TRBD1	TRBV10-2	TRBJ1-2	CATGDSRGAGYTF	TGCGCCACCGGGGACAGCCGCGGGGCAGGCTACACCTTC
14	medium-sized	TRBD1	TRBV5-1	TRBJ2-3	CASNSGTGTDTQYF	TGCGCCAGCAATTCCGGGACAGGCACAGATACGCAGTATTTT
14	-	-	TRBV7-2	TRBJ2-6	CASSIDTGANVLTF	TGTGCCAGCAGCATTGACACTGGGGCCAACGTCCTGACTTTC
13	-	-	TRBV6-1	TRBJ2-3	CASSEALSVAQYF	TGTGCCAGCAGTGAAGCCCTCAGCGTTGCGCAGTATTTT
13	many	TRBD1	TRBV19	TRBJ2-7	CASSPRDRGQQYF	TGTGCCAGTAGCCCCCGGGACAGGGGGCAACAGTACTTC
16	many	TRBD1	TRBV6-5	TRBJ1-1	CASSTRGTGMTTEAFF	TGTGCCAGCAGTACCAGAGGGACAGGGATGACCACTGAAGCTTTCTTT
15	many	-	TRBV12-3/TRBV12-4	TRBJ1-6	CASSPRPGANSPLHF	TGTGCCAGCAGCCCAAGGCCAGGCGCTAATTCACCCCTCCACTTT
14	medium-sized	TRBD2	TRBV27	TRBJ2-1	CASRTLAGSNEQFF	TGTGCCAGCAGGACACTAGCGGGGAGCAATGAGCAGTTCTTC
15	many	-	TRBV5-1	TRBJ1-5	CASSLGIMGNQPQHF	TGCGCCAGCAGTTTGGGGATTATGGGCAATCAGCCCCAGCATTTT
15	many	-	TRBV7-8	TRBJ2-7	CASSLWAVSSYEQYF	TGTGCCAGCAGCTTATGGGCAGTGAGCTCCTACGAGCAGTACTTC
15	many	-	TRBV28	TRBJ2-5	CASSSPRGGQETQYF	TGTGCCAGCAGCTCACCGCGGGGAGGACAAGAGACCCAGTACTTC
14	many	-	TRBV9	TRBJ2-7	CASSVGWGAYEQYF	TGTGCCAGCAGCGTAGGCTGGGGGGCTTACGAGCAGTACTTC
16	few	TRBD1	TRBV10-3	TRBJ2-1	CAISESFLGGKDEQFF	TGTGCCATCAGTGAGTCGTTTTTAGGGGGCAAGGATGAGCAGTTCTTC
14	many	-	TRBV6-4	TRBJ1-1	CASSDSMGSTEAFF	TGTGCCAGCAGTGACTCGATGGGGAGCACTGAAGCTTTCTTT
12	many	-	TRBV29-1	TRBJ2-1	CSVPVTSNEQFF	TGCAGCGTCCCCGTTACTAGCAATGAGCAGTTCTTC
15	many	TRBD2	TRBV10-2	TRBJ2-1	CASRLAGGPRNEQFF	TGCGCCAGCAGGCTAGCGGGGGGGCCTCGAAATGAGCAGTTCTTC
17	-	-	TRBV15	TRBJ2-5	CATSRDRSRNFQETQYF	TGTGCCACCAGCAGAGATCGGAGTAGAAACTTCCAAGAGACCCAGTACTTC
15	many	-	TRBV5-1	TRBJ1-1	CASSLNTPPNTEAFF	TGCGCCAGCAGCTTGAATACGCCCCCGAACACTGAAGCTTTCTTT
14	few	-	TRBV5-1	TRBJ1-2	CASSPSGSNYGYTF	TGCGCCAGCAGCCCCAGCGGATCCAACTATGGCTACACCTTC
14	-	-	TRBV30	TRBJ1-5	CAWSGTGMNQPQHF	TGTGCCTGGAGTGGCACAGGGATGAATCAGCCCCAGCATTTT
15	-	TRBD2	TRBV5-4	TRBJ2-1	CASSSTSGGYNEQFF	TGTGCCAGCAGTTCGACTAGCGGGGGCTACAATGAGCAGTTCTTC
19	many	TRBD1	TRBV7-4	TRBJ1-5	CASSLDGQGFGPSNQPQHF	TGTGCCAGCAGCTTAGACGGACAGGGTTTTGGTCCTAGCAATCAGCCCCAGCATTTT
16	many	-	TRBV12-3/TRBV12-4	TRBJ2-3	CASSLAGLVGTDTQYF	TGTGCCAGCAGTTTAGCAGGACTGGTGGGCACAGATACGCAGTATTTT
13	many	TRBD1	TRBV20-1	TRBJ1-1	CGSRGEYGTEAFF	TGCGGTAGCAGGGGGGAGTATGGCACTGAAGCTTTCTTT
14	many	-	TRBV25-1	TRBJ1-1	CASSEVGENTEAFF	TGTGCCAGCAGTGAAGTGGGGGAGAACACTGAAGCTTTCTTT
14	many	-	TRBV7-3	TRBJ2-5	CASSLTVNQETQYF	TGTGCCAGCAGCTTGACAGTCAACCAAGAGACCCAGTACTTC
18	-	-	TRBV2	TRBJ2-7	CASSESPPRLSGSYEQYF	TGTGCCAGCAGTGAAAGCCCACCCCGTCTTAGCGGCTCCTACGAGCAGTACTTC
13	few	-	TRBV13	TRBJ1-1	CASSFHGGTEAFF	TGTGCCAGCAGCTTCCATGGGGGCACTGAAGCTTTCTTT
17	-	-	TRBV7-2	TRBJ2-6	CASSLANPASGANVLTF	TGTGCCAGCAGCTTAGCAAACCCAGCCTCTGGGGCCAACGTCCTGACTTTC
13	many	-	TRBV24-1	TRBJ2-3	CATSDPSGDTQYF	TGTGCCACCAGTGACCCGAGCGGGGATACGCAGTATTTT
15	many	-	TRBV12-3/TRBV12-4	TRBJ2-2	CASTRTELNTGELFF	TGTGCCAGCACCCGGACTGAACTGAACACCGGGGAGCTGTTTTTT
13	many	-	TRBV27	TRBJ1-1	CASAGVWDTEAFF	TGTGCCAGCGCAGGGGTTTGGGACACTGAAGCTTTCTTT
15	many	-	TRBV4-3	TRBJ2-4	CASSQGPGGANIQYF	TGCGCCAGCAGCCAAGGTCCAGGGGGGGCAAACATTCAGTACTTC
16	few	-	TRBV4-3	TRBJ1-4	CASSQDSGQSNEKLFF	TGCGCCAGCAGCCAAGATTCCGGACAGTCTAATGAAAAACTGTTTTTT